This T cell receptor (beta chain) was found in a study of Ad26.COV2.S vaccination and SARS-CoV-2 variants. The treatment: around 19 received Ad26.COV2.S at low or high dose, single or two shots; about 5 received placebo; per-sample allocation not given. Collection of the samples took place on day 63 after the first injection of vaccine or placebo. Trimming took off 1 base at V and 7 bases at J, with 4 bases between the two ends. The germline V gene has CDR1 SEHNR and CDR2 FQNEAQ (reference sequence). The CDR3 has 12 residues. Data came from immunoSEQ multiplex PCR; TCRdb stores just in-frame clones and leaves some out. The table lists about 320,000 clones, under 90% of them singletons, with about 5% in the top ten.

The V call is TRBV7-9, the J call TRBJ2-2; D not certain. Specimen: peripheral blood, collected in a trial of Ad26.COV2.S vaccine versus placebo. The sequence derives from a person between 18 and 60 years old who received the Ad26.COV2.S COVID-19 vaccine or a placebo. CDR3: CASSLVVGELFF. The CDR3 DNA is TGTGCCAGCAGCTTAGTCGTCGGGGAGCTGTTTTTT.